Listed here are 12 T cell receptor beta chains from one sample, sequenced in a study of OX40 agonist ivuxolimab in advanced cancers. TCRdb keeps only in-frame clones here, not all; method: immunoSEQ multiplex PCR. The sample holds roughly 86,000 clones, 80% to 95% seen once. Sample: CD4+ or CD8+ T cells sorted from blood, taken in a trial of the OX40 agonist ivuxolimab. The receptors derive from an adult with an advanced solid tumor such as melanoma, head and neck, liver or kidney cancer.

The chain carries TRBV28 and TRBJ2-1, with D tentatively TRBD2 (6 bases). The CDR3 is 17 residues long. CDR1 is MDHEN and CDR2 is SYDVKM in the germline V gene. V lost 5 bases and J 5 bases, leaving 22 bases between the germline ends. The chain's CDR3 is CASSAAGRLSVHNEQFF. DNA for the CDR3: TGTGCCAGCAGTGCCGCCGGGAGACTCTCCGTGCACAATGAGCAGTTCTTC.

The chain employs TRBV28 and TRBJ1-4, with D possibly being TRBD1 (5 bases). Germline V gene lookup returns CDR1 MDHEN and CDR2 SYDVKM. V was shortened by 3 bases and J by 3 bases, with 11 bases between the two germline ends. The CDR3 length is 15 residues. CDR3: CASSFVGGSNEKLFF. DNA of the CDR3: TGTGCCAGCAGTTTTGTGGGGGGATCTAATGAAAAACTGTTTTTT.

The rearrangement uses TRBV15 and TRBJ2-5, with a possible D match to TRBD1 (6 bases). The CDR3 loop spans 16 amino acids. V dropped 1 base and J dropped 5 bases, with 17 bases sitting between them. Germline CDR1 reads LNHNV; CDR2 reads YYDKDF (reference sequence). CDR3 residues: CATSRGGTTLGETQYF. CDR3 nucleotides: TGTGCCACCAGCAGAGGGGGGACAACCCTGGGCGAGACCCAGTACTTC.

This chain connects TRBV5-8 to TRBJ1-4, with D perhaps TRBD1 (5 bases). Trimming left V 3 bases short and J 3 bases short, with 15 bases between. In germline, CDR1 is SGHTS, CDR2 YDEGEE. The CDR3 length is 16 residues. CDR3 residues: CASSSGGGAANEKLFF. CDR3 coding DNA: TGTGCCAGCAGCTCCGGGGGGGGTGCGGCTAATGAAAAACTGTTTTTT.

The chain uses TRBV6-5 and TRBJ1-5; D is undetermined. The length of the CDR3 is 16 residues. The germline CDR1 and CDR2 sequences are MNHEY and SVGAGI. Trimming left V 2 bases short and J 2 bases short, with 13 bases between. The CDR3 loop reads CASSYAGIWGNQPQHF. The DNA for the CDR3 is TGTGCCAGCAGTTACGCCGGTATTTGGGGCAATCAGCCCCAGCATTTT.

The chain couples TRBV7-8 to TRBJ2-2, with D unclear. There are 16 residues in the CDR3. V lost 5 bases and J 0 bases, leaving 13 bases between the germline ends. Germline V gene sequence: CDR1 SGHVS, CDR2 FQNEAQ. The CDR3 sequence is CASSKDGAANTGELFF. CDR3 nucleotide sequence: TGTGCCAGCAGCAAAGATGGAGCCGCGAACACCGGGGAGCTGTTTTTT.

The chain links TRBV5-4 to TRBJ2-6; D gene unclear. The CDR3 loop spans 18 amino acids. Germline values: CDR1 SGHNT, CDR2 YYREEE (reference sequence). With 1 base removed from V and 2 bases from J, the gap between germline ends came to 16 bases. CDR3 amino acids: CASSLFGSAGAGANVLTF. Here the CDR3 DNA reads TGTGCCAGCAGCTTGTTCGGGTCCGCTGGGGCTGGGGCCAACGTCCTGACTTTC.

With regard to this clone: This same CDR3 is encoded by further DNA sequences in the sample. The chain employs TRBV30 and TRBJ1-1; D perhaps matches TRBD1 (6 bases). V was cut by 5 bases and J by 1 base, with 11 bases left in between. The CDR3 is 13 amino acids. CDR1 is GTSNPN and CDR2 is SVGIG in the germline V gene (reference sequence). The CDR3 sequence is CAWSTGKNTEAFF. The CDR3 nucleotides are TGTGCCTGGTCGACAGGAAAGAACACTGAAGCTTTCTTT.

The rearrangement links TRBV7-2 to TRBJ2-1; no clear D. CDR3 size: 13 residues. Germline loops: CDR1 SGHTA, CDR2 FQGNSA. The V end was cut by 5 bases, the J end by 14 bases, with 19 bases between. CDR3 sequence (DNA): TGTGCCAGCAGCACCTATGGGAACAGAATTAAGTTCTTC. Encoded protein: CASSTYGNRIKFF.

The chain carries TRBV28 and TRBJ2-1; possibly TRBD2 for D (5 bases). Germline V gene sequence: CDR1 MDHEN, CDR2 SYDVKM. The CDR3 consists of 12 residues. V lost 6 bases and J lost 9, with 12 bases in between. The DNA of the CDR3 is TGTGCCAGCAGGTTGCCCGCGGGTGAGCAGTTCTTC. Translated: CASRLPAGEQFF.

This chain's CDR3 is CASSQVGRNYEQYF. In DNA, the CDR3 is TGTGCCAGCAGCCAAGTAGGGCGGAACTACGAGCAGTACTTC. The V and J genes are TRBV4-2 and TRBJ2-5, with D unclear. The J call is doubtful: the DNA matches TRBJ2-7 better. This CDR3 comprises 14 residues. Germline-derived CDR1 and CDR2 are LGHNA and YNFKEQ.

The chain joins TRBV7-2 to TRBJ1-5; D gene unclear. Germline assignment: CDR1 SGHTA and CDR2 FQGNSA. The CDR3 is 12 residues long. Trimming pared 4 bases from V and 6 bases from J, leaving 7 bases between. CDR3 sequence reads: CASSSMGQPQHF. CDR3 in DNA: TGTGCCAGCAGCTCAATGGGTCAGCCCCAGCATTTT.